The next 5 T cell receptor beta chains were all read from a single sample in a study of T cells in Graves' hyperthyroidism and ophthalmopathy. RNA transcripts served as the template for amplifying TCR beta CDR3 regions. The TCR CDR3 first-round RT-PCR relied on the HTBI primer set. Using its own MiXCR run on the multiplex PCR reads, TCRdb lists one record per CDR3 protein. In the table there are under 350,000 distinct CDR3 sequences, approximately 15% of which are singletons. Sequences were obtained from blood. The source of these receptors is a woman aged 55-70 years with Graves' ophthalmopathy.

V gene TRBV5-1 combines with J gene TRBJ2-5; 8 bases line up with TRBD2. The germline V gene has CDR1 SGHRS and CDR2 YFSETQ. V shed 4 bases, J shed 5 bases, and the junction held 13 bases outside the gene matches. This CDR3 contains 16 residues. The CDR3 region is CASSPGASSGGETQYF. CDR3 bases: TGCGCCAGCAGCCCGGGGGCTTCCTCGGGAGGGGAGACCCAGTACTTC.

V and J are TRBV6-1 and TRBJ1-2; D uncertain. Germline loops: CDR1 MNHNS, CDR2 SASEGT. CDR3 length: 12 amino acids. Between the trimmed V and J ends, which lost 5 bases and 7 bases, there was a span of 11 bases. CDR3 sequence (DNA): TGTGCCAGCAGTCCTATAGGGAGTGGCTACACCTTC. Amino acids: CASSPIGSGYTF.

The CDR3 DNA sequence: TGTGCCAGCAGTCACGGCGCAGGGGGGACAGGGGGGGCTGAAGCTTTCTTT. Protein product: CASSHGAGGTGGAEAFF. The chain combines TRBV7-2 with TRBJ1-1; 11 bases are shared with TRBD1. Germline V CDR1 and CDR2: SGHTA, FQGNSA. The V and J ends lost 6 bases and 6 bases, in that order; junction bases with no gene match: 15. The CDR3 covers 17 residues.

This clonotype came up many times. The V gene is TRBV6-1, the J gene TRBJ1-1; D call uncertain. The germline V gene encodes CDR1 MNHNS and CDR2 SASEGT. CDR3 length: 11 amino acids. V was pared by 6 bases and J by 3 bases, with 5 bases between. The CDR3, as DNA: TGTGCCAGCAGCCGGGACACTGAAGCTTTCTTT. Translating it yields CASSRDTEAFF.

Ten or more counts support this clonotype. This chain connects TRBV12-3 or TRBV12-4 to TRBJ1-2; possible D gene TRBD1, 5 bases. This CDR3 contains 12 residues. Trimming cost V 5 bases and J 8 bases, with 12 bases left between them. Written as DNA, the CDR3 is TGTGCCAGCAGTCTCACGGGGGACGGCTACACCTTC. Translating gives CASSLTGDGYTF.